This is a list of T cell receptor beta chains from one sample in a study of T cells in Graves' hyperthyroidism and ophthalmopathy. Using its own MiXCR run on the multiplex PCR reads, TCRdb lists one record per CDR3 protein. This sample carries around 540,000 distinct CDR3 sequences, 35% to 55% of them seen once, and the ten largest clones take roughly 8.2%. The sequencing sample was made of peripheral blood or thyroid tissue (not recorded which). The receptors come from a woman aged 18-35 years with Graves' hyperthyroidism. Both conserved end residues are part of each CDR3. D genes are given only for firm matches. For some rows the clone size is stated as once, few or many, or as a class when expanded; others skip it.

CDR3aa: CASIPGALAGNYGYTF
CDR3nt: TGTGCCAGCATCCCTGGGGCCCTGGCGGGTAACTATGGCTACACCTTC
v_gene: TRBV12-3/TRBV12-4
j_gene: TRBJ1-2
len: 16
d_gene: NA
abundance: NA

CDR3aa: CASRPREQYF
CDR3nt: TGTGCCAGCCGCCCGAGAGAGCAGTACTTC
v_gene: TRBV7-6
j_gene: TRBJ2-7
len: 10
d_gene: NA
abundance: NA

CDR3aa: CASSPGPGTEAFF
CDR3nt: TGTGCCAGCAGTCCGGGGCCGGGTACTGAAGCTTTCTTT
v_gene: TRBV7-9
j_gene: TRBJ1-1
len: 13
d_gene: NA
abundance: many

CDR3aa: CASTEGRRGEQFF
CDR3nt: TGTGCCAGCACCGAAGGCAGGCGGGGTGAGCAGTTCTTC
v_gene: TRBV25-1
j_gene: TRBJ2-1
len: 13
d_gene: NA
abundance: NA

CDR3aa: CASSLGPEKLFF
CDR3nt: TGTGCCAGCAGCTTAGGCCCTGAAAAACTGTTTTTT
v_gene: TRBV7-2
j_gene: TRBJ1-4
len: 12
d_gene: NA
abundance: many

CDR3aa: CASSRWDRAGAFF
CDR3nt: TGTGCCAGCAGCCGTTGGGACCGAGCGGGAGCTTTCTTT
v_gene: TRBV7-8
j_gene: TRBJ1-1
len: 13
d_gene: NA
abundance: NA

CDR3aa: CSGTGGASYEQYF
CDR3nt: TGCAGCGGGACCGGGGGGGCGTCCTACGAGCAGTACTTC
v_gene: TRBV29-1
j_gene: TRBJ2-7
len: 13
d_gene: TRBD2
abundance: NA

CDR3aa: CASSLVAGELNTEAFF
CDR3nt: TGTGCCAGCAGCTTGGTGGCAGGGGAATTGAACACTGAAGCTTTCTTT
v_gene: TRBV7-2
j_gene: TRBJ1-1
len: 16
d_gene: NA
abundance: NA

CDR3aa: CASSPPPGTRSHEQYF
CDR3nt: TGTGCCAGCAGCCCCCCCCCCGGGACTAGGAGCCACGAGCAGTACTTC
v_gene: TRBV7-2
j_gene: TRBJ2-7
len: 16
d_gene: TRBD2
abundance: NA

CDR3aa: CASSGETGPYTEAFF
CDR3nt: TGTGCCAGCAGCGGAGAAACAGGTCCTTACACTGAAGCTTTCTTT
v_gene: TRBV25-1
j_gene: TRBJ1-1
len: 15
d_gene: NA
abundance: NA

CDR3aa: CSGSGSIRDTQYF
CDR3nt: TGCAGTGGTAGCGGGTCCATCAGGGATACGCAGTATTTT
v_gene: TRBV20-1
j_gene: TRBJ2-3
len: 13
d_gene: TRBD2
abundance: NA

CDR3aa: CSVTGSGNTEAFF
CDR3nt: TGCAGCGTTACGGGGTCCGGGAACACTGAAGCTTTCTTT
v_gene: TRBV29-1
j_gene: TRBJ1-1
len: 13
d_gene: NA
abundance: NA

CDR3aa: CSVDSGRETQHF
CDR3nt: TGCAGCGTTGATTCCGGGCGAGAGACCCAGCATTTT
v_gene: TRBV29-1
j_gene: TRBJ1-5
len: 12
d_gene: NA
abundance: NA

CDR3aa: CASSYGLGWNYGYTF
CDR3nt: TGTGCCAGCAGTTATGGGTTAGGGTGGAACTATGGCTACACCTTC
v_gene: TRBV9
j_gene: TRBJ1-2
len: 15
d_gene: NA
abundance: few

CDR3aa: CASTETGLVYGYTF
CDR3nt: TGTGCCAGCACGGAGACAGGGCTCGTCTATGGCTACACCTTC
v_gene: TRBV7-1
j_gene: TRBJ1-2
len: 14
d_gene: TRBD1
abundance: NA

CDR3aa: CASSLASGGQGYGYTF
CDR3nt: TGTGCCAGCAGCTTAGCGAGCGGGGGGCAGGGCTATGGCTACACCTTC
v_gene: TRBV7-9
j_gene: TRBJ1-2
len: 16
d_gene: NA
abundance: NA

CDR3aa: CSALTLDRGDTEAFF
CDR3nt: TGCAGTGCCCTTACCCTGGACAGGGGGGATACTGAAGCTTTCTTT
v_gene: TRBV20-1
j_gene: TRBJ1-1
len: 15
d_gene: TRBD1
abundance: NA

CDR3aa: CASSPGLVGGSGELFF
CDR3nt: TGTGCCAGCAGCCCCGGGCTTGTGGGAGGTAGCGGGGAGCTGTTTTTT
v_gene: TRBV12-3/TRBV12-4
j_gene: TRBJ2-2
len: 16
d_gene: NA
abundance: NA